This T cell receptor (beta chain) was recorded in a study of tumor-infiltrating lymphocytes in oesophageal squamous cell carcinoma. In the case of this clonotype: A read error may account for a junction end that differs from germline.

TCRdb processed the PCR reads anew with MiXCR; each CDR3 protein has one entry. The profile shows roughly 19,000 distinct CDR3 sequences, 35% to 45% of them singletons. The CDR3 runs to 14 residues. Germline V lookup: CDR1 SSHAT, CDR2 FNYEAQ (reference sequence). Sequencing was done on a sample of esophageal tumor tissue. The sequence was collected from a male donor with esophageal squamous cell carcinoma. The chain is built from TRBV7-7 and TRBJ2-1; maybe TRBD1 (5 bases). Here the CDR3 reads CASSLGVRTDQEFF. The CDR3 nucleotides read TGTGCTAGCAGCTTAGGGGTCAGGACGGATCAAGAGTTCTTC.